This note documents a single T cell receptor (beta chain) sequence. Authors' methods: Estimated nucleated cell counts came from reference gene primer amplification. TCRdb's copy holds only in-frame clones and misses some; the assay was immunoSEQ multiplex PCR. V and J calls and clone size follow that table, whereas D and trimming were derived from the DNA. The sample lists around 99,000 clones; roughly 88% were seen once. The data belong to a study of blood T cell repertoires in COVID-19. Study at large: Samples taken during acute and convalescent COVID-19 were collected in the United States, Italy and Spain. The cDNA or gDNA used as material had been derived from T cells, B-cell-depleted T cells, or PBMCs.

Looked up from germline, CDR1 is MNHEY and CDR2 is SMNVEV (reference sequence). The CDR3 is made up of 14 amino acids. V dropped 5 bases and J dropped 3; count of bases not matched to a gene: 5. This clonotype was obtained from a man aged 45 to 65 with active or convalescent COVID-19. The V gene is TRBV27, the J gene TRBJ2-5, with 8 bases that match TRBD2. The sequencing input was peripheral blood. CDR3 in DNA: TGTGCCAGCAGTCCGCGACTAGCGAAAGAGACCCAGTACTTC. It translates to CASSPRLAKETQYF.